The source of this TCR beta chain is a study of OX40 agonist ivuxolimab in advanced cancers. Remarks on this clone: What it binds is not known.

The CDR3 is made up of 16 amino acids. V lost 6 bases, J lost 8 bases, and 25 bases lay in between. CDR1 and CDR2 (germline): LGHNT, FRNRAP. Produced via immunoSEQ multiplex PCR; TCRdb's table is partial and in-frame only. The sample holds about 52,000 clones, 86% seen once. Notes on the study in general: Relative to CD4+ cells, CD8+ T cells on average had more expanded clones.

This sequence joins TRBV12-5 and TRBJ1-2; no firm D call. The sample consisted of CD4+ or CD8+ T cells sorted from blood, taken in a trial of the OX40 agonist ivuxolimab. This receptor was obtained from an adult with an advanced solid tumor such as melanoma, head and neck, liver or kidney cancer. The CDR3 spells CASGGWTESTYTGYTF. The CDR3 nucleotides read TGTGCTAGTGGAGGTTGGACTGAATCGACCTATACGGGCTACACCTTC. The variable domain in full, completed from reference TRBV12-5 and TRBJ1-2, reads DARVTQTPRHKVTEMGQEVTMRCQPILGHNTVFWYRQTMMQGLELLAYFRNRAPLDDSGMPKDRFSAEMPDATLATLKIQPSEPRDSAVYFCASGGWTESTYTGYTFGSGTRLTVV.